These 29 T cell receptor beta chains came from one sample sequenced in a study of cytomegalovirus exposure and HLA in healthy donors. Using immunoSEQ multiplex PCR, the repertoire was profiled, and TCRdb retains in-frame clones only, with some absent. Here the sample spans roughly 100,000 clones, about 95% being singletons. Sequencing was performed on PBMCs. These receptors were taken from a woman aged 18-35 years in good health and CMV-seronegative.

The chain is built from TRBV7-9 and TRBJ2-5; D gene uncertain. Germline CDR1 SEHNR, CDR2 FQNEAQ (reference sequence). This CDR3 contains 12 residues. V lost 4 bases and J lost 4, with 7 bases in between. The CDR3 sequence is CASSSVIETQYF. In nucleotides, the CDR3 is TGTGCCAGCAGCTCGGTGATAGAGACCCAGTACTTC.

The rearrangement links TRBV5-1 to TRBJ2-2; D unresolved. The CDR3 length is 15 residues. V was pared by 0 bases and J by 1 base, with 7 bases between. Germline V gene data show CDR1 as SGHRS and CDR2 as YFSETQ. The chain's CDR3 is CASSLAAGNTGELFF. Here the CDR3 DNA reads TGCGCCAGCAGCTTGGCGGCAGGGAACACCGGGGAGCTGTTTTTT.

V and J are TRBV27 and TRBJ1-2, with D perhaps matching TRBD1 (6 bases). The CDR3 is made up of 15 amino acids. CDR1 MNHEY and CDR2 SMNVEV come from the germline V gene (reference sequence). The V and J ends lost 1 base and 2 bases respectively, with 11 bases between them. CDR3 nucleotide sequence: TGTGCCAGCAGTTTATTGAGGGGGGGCAACTATGGCTACACCTTC. It translates to CASSLLRGGNYGYTF.

This chain joins TRBV27 and TRBJ1-2; D is unresolved. The ends were cut back, 6 bases at V and 2 bases at J, with 13 bases in the middle. The CDR3 consists of 14 residues. Germline loops: CDR1 MNHEY, CDR2 SMNVEV (reference sequence). The CDR3 sequence: CASSPLERNYGYTF. The CDR3 bases are TGTGCCAGCAGCCCCCTTGAGCGGAACTATGGCTACACCTTC.

The rearrangement joins TRBV7-8 to TRBJ2-1, with 7 bases lining up with TRBD2. Germline CDR1 and CDR2: SGHVS and FQNEAQ. V lost 0 bases and J lost 3; bases outside the gene matches: 5. The CDR3 runs to 16 residues. The CDR3 DNA follows: TGTGCCAGCAGCTTAGCCACAGCGGGGAGCTACAATGAGCAGTTCTTC. Amino acid sequence: CASSLATAGSYNEQFF.

The chain is built from TRBV6-5 and TRBJ1-2; 10 nucleotides match TRBD1. The J segment lost 6 bases and the V segment lost 4 bases, leaving 8 bases of the junction unmatched. The length of the CDR3 is 15 residues. Germline V CDR1 and CDR2: MNHEY, SVGAGI. For the CDR3, the DNA is TGTGCCAGCAGTTTTGCTTTAGGACAGGGGGATGGCTACACCTTC. Residues: CASSFALGQGDGYTF.

The CDR3 spells CASSPPGTSPDTQYF. In DNA form, the CDR3 reads TGTGCCAGCAGCCCGCCGGGGACTTCCCCAGATACGCAGTATTTT. The chain joins TRBV7-9 to TRBJ2-3, with D possibly TRBD2 on 6 matching bases. CDR3 length: 15 amino acids. Looked up from germline, CDR1 is SEHNR and CDR2 is FQNEAQ (reference sequence). Trimming pared 5 bases from V and 4 bases from J, leaving 16 bases between.

The chain joins TRBV7-9 to TRBJ1-2; D gene unclear. Trimming removed 3 bases from V and 7 bases from J, with 12 bases in between. This CDR3 comprises 13 residues. Germline loops: CDR1 SEHNR, CDR2 FQNEAQ (reference sequence). The CDR3 protein is CASSFRGSGGYTF. Written as DNA, the CDR3 is TGTGCCAGCAGCTTTCGGGGATCGGGTGGCTACACCTTC.

J is TRBJ2-7 and V is TRBV7-9, with D perhaps matching TRBD1 (6 bases). The V gene lost 4 bases and the J gene lost 2 bases, with 9 bases spanning the gap. In germline, CDR1 is SEHNR, CDR2 FQNEAQ (reference sequence). The CDR3 has 13 amino acids. The CDR3 is CASSSQGTYEQYF. The CDR3 DNA reads as TGTGCCAGCAGCTCCCAGGGGACCTACGAGCAGTACTTC.

V and J are TRBV27 and TRBJ2-7, with no clear D. CDR3 length: 13 amino acids. Trimming removed 2 bases from V and 1 base from J, with 6 bases in between. CDR1 is MNHEY and CDR2 is SMNVEV in the germline V gene (reference sequence). The CDR3 here is CASSLADSYEQYF. CDR3 sequence (DNA): TGTGCCAGCAGTTTAGCAGATTCCTACGAGCAGTACTTC.

This clone is a singleton in its sample. The chain joins TRBV11-1 to TRBJ1-2, with D tentatively TRBD1 (5 bases). CDR3 size: 16 residues. Per the germline V gene, CDR1 is SGHAT and CDR2 is FQDESV (reference sequence). V was cut by 1 base and J by 2 bases, with 14 bases left in between. The DNA for the CDR3 is TGTGCCAGCAGCTTAGGATACGGGCCAGGGAACTATGGCTACACCTTC. Amino acid sequence: CASSLGYGPGNYGYTF.

The chain recombines TRBV5-5 with TRBJ1-5; 9 bases agree with TRBD1. Looked up from germline, CDR1 is SGHKS and CDR2 is YYEKEE (reference sequence). V gave up 1 base and J gave up 2 bases; unmatched junction bases: 7. The CDR3 contains 17 residues. CDR3 nucleotides: TGTGCCAGCAGCTTGTCCTCCGGGGACAGGGGCAATCAGCCCCAGCATTTT. Its protein product is CASSLSSGDRGNQPQHF.

The J gene is TRBJ1-2, the V gene TRBV9; perhaps TRBD1 as D (5 bases). The CDR3 runs to 16 residues. Germline V gene lookup returns CDR1 SGDLS and CDR2 YYNGEE. V lost 0 bases and J lost 8, with 20 bases in between. The CDR3 is CASSVGLPGGAGGYTF. The CDR3 DNA sequence: TGTGCCAGCAGCGTAGGACTCCCCGGCGGGGCAGGAGGCTACACCTTC.

The rearrangement links TRBV4-1 to TRBJ2-1; TRBD1 agrees at 8 bases. The CDR3 is 16 residues long. Germline V CDR1 and CDR2: MGHRA, YSYEKL. The V gene end was trimmed by 3 bases and the J gene end by 0 bases; junction bases not matched to a gene: 4. Written as DNA, the CDR3 is TGCGCCAGCAGCCAGGCTCAGGGGGCCTCCTACAATGAGCAGTTCTTC. Its protein is CASSQAQGASYNEQFF.

This sequence joins TRBV2 and TRBJ2-6, with 7 bases aligning to TRBD1. V shed 7 bases, J shed 0 bases, and the junction held 6 bases outside the gene matches. Germline CDR1 reads SNHLY; CDR2 reads FYNNEI. The CDR3 consists of 16 residues. DNA of the CDR3: TGTGCCAGCATTGGACAGGTCAACTCTGGGGCCAACGTCCTGACTTTC. It is translated as CASIGQVNSGANVLTF.

This clone has only one observation. The chain employs TRBV27 and TRBJ1-3; D is possibly TRBD1 (5 bases). The germline CDR1 and CDR2 sequences are MNHEY and SMNVEV (reference sequence). The CDR3 totals 14 residues. V lost 6 bases to trimming and J lost 2 bases, with 11 bases between them. As DNA, the CDR3 is TGTGCCAGCAGCCCCAGGGTGGCTGGAAACACCATATATTTT. This codes for CASSPRVAGNTIYF.

This chain connects TRBV5-1 to TRBJ1-4, with 11 nucleotides matching TRBD1. The CDR3 is 16 residues long. The germline V gene has CDR1 SGHRS and CDR2 YFSETQ. With 1 base clipped from V and 7 bases from J, the junction kept 6 bases outside the gene matches. CDR3 DNA: TGCGCCAGCAGCTTGTGGAAGGGACAGGGGGGTGAAAAACTGTTTTTT. Residues: CASSLWKGQGGEKLFF.

The J gene is TRBJ2-6, the V gene TRBV2, with TRBD1 identical over 9 bases. The CDR3 consists of 16 residues. Germline CDR1 SNHLY, CDR2 FYNNEI. Trimming removed 7 bases from V and 0 bases from J; junction bases left unmatched: 4. The CDR3 coding sequence is TGTGCCAGCATCGGACAGGGGTTCTCTGGGGCCAACGTCCTGACTTTC. Translation: CASIGQGFSGANVLTF.

This rearrangement joins TRBV5-1 to TRBJ2-1; 9 bases line up with TRBD1. J was trimmed by 6 bases and V by 4 bases; bases with no gene match: 5. This CDR3 spans 14 amino acids. CDR1 and CDR2 (germline): SGHRS, YFSETQ. CDR3 coding DNA: TGCGCCAGCAGCCCTGGGACAGGGATCAATGAGCAGTTCTTC. Translating it yields CASSPGTGINEQFF. The variable domain in full, with the rest retrieved from reference TRBV5-1 and TRBJ2-1, is KAGVTQTPRYLIKTRGQQVTLSCSPISGHRSVSWYQQTPGQGLQFLFEYFSETQRNKGNFPGRFSGRQFSNSRSEMNVSTLELGDSALYLCASSPGTGINEQFFGPGTRLTVL.

The chain recombines TRBV9 with TRBJ1-1; tentatively, D is TRBD1 (6 bases). This CDR3 has 15 residues. Looked up from germline, CDR1 is SGDLS and CDR2 is YYNGEE. V lost 3 bases and J lost 11, with 23 bases in between. The CDR3 coding sequence is TGTGCCAGCAGCGCCCGACCGGGACAAGGGGATAGCGCTTTCTTT. This sequence encodes CASSARPGQGDSAFF. The complete variable domain, with remaining parts taken from reference TRBV9 and TRBJ1-1, reads DSGVTQTPKHLITATGQRVTLRCSPRSGDLSVYWYQQSLDQGLQFLIQYYNGEERAKGNILERFSAQQFPDLHSELNLSSLELGDSALYFCASSARPGQGDSAFFGQGTRLTVV.

The chain combines TRBV7-9 with TRBJ1-1; maybe TRBD1 (6 bases). V was clipped by 4 bases and J by 0 bases, with 15 bases between them. Per the germline V gene, CDR1 is SEHNR and CDR2 is FQNEAQ (reference sequence). The CDR3 consists of 16 residues. This CDR3 is CASSSERTVLNTEAFF. CDR3 coding DNA: TGTGCCAGCAGCTCCGAACGGACAGTATTGAACACTGAAGCTTTCTTT.

The chain links TRBV7-3 to TRBJ1-2; D remains unclear. The CDR3 contains 13 residues. Germline V lookup: CDR1 SGHTA, CDR2 FQGTGA. V was cut by 5 bases and J by 1 base, with 8 bases left in between. CDR3 protein: CASSPFINYGYTF. CDR3 DNA sequence: TGTGCCAGCAGCCCCTTTATTAACTATGGCTACACCTTC.

This chain connects TRBV7-2 to TRBJ2-5; D might be TRBD2 (6 bases). V gave up 5 bases and J gave up 7 bases, with 23 bases separating them. There are 16 residues in the CDR3. The germline V gene has CDR1 SGHTA and CDR2 FQGNSA. CDR3 DNA sequence: TGTGCCAGCAGCACTCCCGGGACGGCATTGGGGGGGACCCAGTACTTC. It codes for CASSTPGTALGGTQYF.

V gene TRBV7-9 combines with J gene TRBJ2-7; perhaps TRBD1 as D (5 bases). CDR1 and CDR2 (germline): SEHNR, FQNEAQ (reference sequence). Deletions cut 7 bases from V and 9 bases from J, with 34 bases between. The CDR3 sequence is 18 residues long. The DNA for the CDR3 is TGTGCCAGCACCGAACCCAAGACCCAGGGTCGGACGAAGACGTGGCAGTACTTC. It is translated as CASTEPKTQGRTKTWQYF. Combining the CDR3 with reference TRBV7-9 and TRBJ2-7 gives the whole variable domain DTGVSQNPRHKITKRGQNVTFRCDPISEHNRLYWYRQTLGQGPEFLTYFQNEAQLEKSRLLSDRFSAERPKGSFSTLEIQRTEQGDSAMYLCASTEPKTQGRTKTWQYFGPGTRLTVT.

The chain is built from TRBV9 and TRBJ2-7, with a tentative D call TRBD1 (5 bases). The CDR3 spans 15 residues. V was pared by 3 bases and J by 3 bases, with 16 bases between. The germline V gene has CDR1 SGDLS and CDR2 YYNGEE. CDR3 DNA: TGTGCCAGCAGCGCCTCAGGGTCTGCCTACTACGAGCAGTACTTC. It specifies CASSASGSAYYEQYF.

The rearrangement links TRBV15 to TRBJ2-3, with D possibly being TRBD2 (5 bases). The CDR3 loop spans 15 amino acids. Between the trimmed V and J ends, which lost 4 bases and 0 bases, there was a span of 11 bases. Germline V gene data show CDR1 as LNHNV and CDR2 as YYDKDF (reference sequence). The chain's CDR3 is CATSMAWTSTDTQYF. DNA of the CDR3: TGTGCCACCAGCATGGCATGGACTAGCACAGATACGCAGTATTTT.

J is TRBJ2-7 and V is TRBV5-1; D is possibly TRBD2 (6 bases). The CDR3 length is 14 residues. V lost 4 bases and J 1 base, leaving 12 bases between the germline ends. In germline, CDR1 is SGHRS, CDR2 YFSETQ. The CDR3 nucleotides read TGCGCCAGCAGCGGGACGGGACTTTCCTACGAGCAGTACTTC. It specifies CASSGTGLSYEQYF.

This sequence joins TRBV27 and TRBJ1-1; 10 nucleotides align to TRBD1. V shed 6 bases and J 10 bases; nucleotides not matched to a gene: 17. This CDR3 spans 16 amino acids. Germline values: CDR1 MNHEY, CDR2 SMNVEV (reference sequence). CDR3 residues: CASSQGGGTGESRAFF. CDR3 nucleotides: TGTGCCAGCAGCCAAGGGGGAGGGACAGGGGAATCTCGAGCTTTCTTT.

The V gene is TRBV5-8, the J gene TRBJ1-2, with 9 nucleotides matching TRBD1. The J segment lost 5 bases and the V segment lost 3 bases, leaving 5 bases of the junction unmatched. CDR1 is SGHTS and CDR2 is YDEGEE in the germline V gene. This CDR3 has 14 amino acids. Here the CDR3 reads CASSSIGQGYGYTF. CDR3 sequence (DNA): TGTGCCAGCAGCTCGATCGGACAGGGGTATGGCTACACCTTC. Full variable domain (remainder filled in from reference TRBV5-8 and TRBJ1-2): EAGVTQSPTHLIKTRGQQATLRCSPISGHTSVYWYQQALGLGLQFLLWYDEGEERNRGNFPPRFSGRQFPNYSSELNVNALELEDSALYLCASSSIGQGYGYTFGSGTRLTVV.